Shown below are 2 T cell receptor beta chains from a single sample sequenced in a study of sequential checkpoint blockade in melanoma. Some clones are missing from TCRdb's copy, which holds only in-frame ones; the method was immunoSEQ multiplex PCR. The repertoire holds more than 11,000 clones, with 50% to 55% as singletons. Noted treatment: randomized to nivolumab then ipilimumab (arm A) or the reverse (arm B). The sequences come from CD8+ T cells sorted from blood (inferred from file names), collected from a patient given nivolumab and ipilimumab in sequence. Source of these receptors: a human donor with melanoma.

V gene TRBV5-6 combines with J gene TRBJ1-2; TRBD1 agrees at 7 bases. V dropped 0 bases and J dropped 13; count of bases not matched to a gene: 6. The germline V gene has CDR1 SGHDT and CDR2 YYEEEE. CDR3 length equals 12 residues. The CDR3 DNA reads TGTGCCAGCAGCTTGGGACAGGGCGTTGTCACCTTC. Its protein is CASSLGQGVVTF.

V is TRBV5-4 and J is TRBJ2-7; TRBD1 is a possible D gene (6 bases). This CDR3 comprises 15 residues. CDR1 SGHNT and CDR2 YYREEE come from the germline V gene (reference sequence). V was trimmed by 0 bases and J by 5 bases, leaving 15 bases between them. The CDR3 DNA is TGTGCCAGCAGCTTGGTGGGGGCAGGGTTCCACGAGCAGTACTTC. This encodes CASSLVGAGFHEQYF.